In its sample, the clone carrying this T cell receptor (beta chain) was seen a few times. This sample stems from a study of cytomegalovirus exposure and HLA in healthy donors. 13 Jbeta primers and 60 Vbeta primers were used for the PCR. Clones were sequenced by immunoSEQ multiplex PCR, and TCRdb holds only the in-frame ones, with some missing. Of roughly 100,000 clones in the sample, around 63% were seen once. Germline values: CDR1 MDHEN, CDR2 SYDVKM. Trimming cost V 7 bases and J 3 bases; bases outside gene matches: 6. This CDR3 spans 14 amino acids. This sequence originates from a man younger than 40 in good health and CMV-seronegative. Sequencing was done on a sample of PBMCs. This chain uses TRBV28 with TRBJ1-5; TRBD1 aligns across 7 bases. DNA of the CDR3: TGTGCCAGCATCAGGGACAGCGTCAATCAGCCCCAGCATTTT. This sequence encodes CASIRDSVNQPQHF.